This entry concerns a single T cell receptor beta chain. These data come from a study of blood T cell repertoires in COVID-19. TCRdb's table, derived via immunoSEQ multiplex PCR, lists solely in-frame clones and lacks some. The sample includes 250,000 to 350,000 clones, 87% of them seen just once. The sequenced sample consisted of PBMCs or T cells enriched from blood (not recorded which). The origin of this receptor is a woman in her twenties or thirties who had recovered from COVID-19.

This CDR3 is CAPRSGGASTSTDTQYF. In nucleotides, the CDR3 is TGTGCCCCCAGAAGCGGGGGGGCATCTACTAGCACAGATACGCAGTATTTT. V usage is TRBV2 and J usage is TRBJ2-3; 10 bases map to TRBD2. Trimming cost V 11 bases and J 0 bases; bases outside gene matches: 14. Germline CDR1 SNHLY, CDR2 FYNNEI. This CDR3 spans 17 amino acids.